Listed below are T cell receptor beta chains from one sample, sequenced in a study of cytomegalovirus exposure and HLA in healthy donors. Assay: immunoSEQ multiplex PCR; the TCRdb copy retains only in-frame clones and omits some. Here the sample spans 130,000 to 150,000 clones, around 80% being singletons. The sample comprised PBMCs. The receptors derive from a male donor in good health and CMV-seronegative. Both conserved end residues are part of each CDR3. Each record gives: J gene, clone size, V gene, D gene, CDR3 DNA, CDR3 protein. D genes are given only for firm matches. The size of a clone is reported for some rows only, either as once, few or many, or as a class for expanded clones.

J gene: TRBJ2-1; clone size: .; V gene: TRBV5-1; D gene: TRBD1; CDR3 DNA: TGCGCCAGCAGCTTGGGAATCCGTACAGGGGATGAGCAGTTCTTC; CDR3 protein: CASSLGIRTGDEQFF
J gene: TRBJ2-4; clone size: .; V gene: TRBV5-1; D gene: .; CDR3 DNA: TGCGCCAGCAGCTTAGGAGTAGCCAAAAACATTCAGTACTTC; CDR3 protein: CASSLGVAKNIQYF
J gene: TRBJ2-2; clone size: .; V gene: TRBV2; D gene: .; CDR3 DNA: TGTGCCAGCAGGCTCCGGGTTACGAACACCGGGGAGCTGTTTTTT; CDR3 protein: CASRLRVTNTGELFF
J gene: TRBJ2-6; clone size: .; V gene: TRBV7-9; D gene: .; CDR3 DNA: TGTGCCAGCAGCTCCACCACAGGCCCCTTGGCCCCTGGGGCCAACGTCCTGACTTTC; CDR3 protein: CASSSTTGPLAPGANVLTF
J gene: TRBJ1-1; clone size: .; V gene: TRBV18; D gene: .; CDR3 DNA: TGTGCCAGCTCACCACAGGGGGATGGCACTGAAGCTTTCTTT; CDR3 protein: CASSPQGDGTEAFF
J gene: TRBJ1-5; clone size: few; V gene: TRBV7-2; D gene: .; CDR3 DNA: TGTGCCAGCAGTGAGGCAGCCTATACTCAGCCCCAGCATTTT; CDR3 protein: CASSEAAYTQPQHF
J gene: TRBJ2-1; clone size: .; V gene: TRBV11-2; D gene: TRBD2; CDR3 DNA: TGTGCCAGCAGCTACAACGGGGGGAGCAACAATGAGCAGTTCTTC; CDR3 protein: CASSYNGGSNNEQFF
J gene: TRBJ1-1; clone size: .; V gene: TRBV19; D gene: .; CDR3 DNA: TGTGCCAGTAGTTACGGAGGGGTGAACACTGAAGCTTTCTTT; CDR3 protein: CASSYGGVNTEAFF
J gene: TRBJ2-3; clone size: few; V gene: TRBV27; D gene: .; CDR3 DNA: TGTGCCAGCAGTTTATCGAGCTCGACAGATACGCAGTATTTT; CDR3 protein: CASSLSSSTDTQYF
J gene: TRBJ1-1; clone size: .; V gene: TRBV7-2; D gene: TRBD1; CDR3 DNA: TGTGCCAGCAGCTACTTGAAGACAGGGGATGGGACTGAAGCTTTCTTT; CDR3 protein: CASSYLKTGDGTEAFF